This T cell receptor (beta chain) is drawn from a study of cytomegalovirus exposure and HLA in healthy donors. With respect to this clone: Its antigen remains unknown.

With 8 bases clipped from V and 3 bases from J, the junction kept 8 bases outside the gene matches. The CDR3 is 14 residues long. The germline V gene encodes CDR1 LGHNT and CDR2 FRNRAP. General study results and limits: A later analysis by the authors found several of the most significant clusters apparently linked to common viral pathogens.

Amplification used 60 Vbeta primers and 13 Jbeta primers. Generated by immunoSEQ multiplex PCR, the TCRdb table keeps only in-frame clones and is missing some. Of more than 90,000 clones in the sample, roughly 79% were seen once. The material sequenced was PBMCs. The chain carries TRBV12-5 and TRBJ2-3, with TRBD2 matching over 7 bases. This TCR was recovered from a woman in her thirties or forties in good health and CMV-seronegative. In DNA form, the CDR3 reads TGTGCTAGTCGACGGGGGGACCCTACAGATACGCAGTATTTT. It codes for CASRRGDPTDTQYF.